This T cell receptor beta chain stems from a study of vaccination effects on CD4 cells after COVID-19. Note on this clone: Its antigen is still unknown.

Antigen-specific CD4+ T cells expanded by the ViraFEST assay with viral peptide pools were then sequenced. The authors isolated CD4+ T cells after ten to eleven days of culture. Prior SARS-CoV-2 infection was absent in the vaccine recipients, as shown by negative nucleocapsid antibodies. Between the trimmed V and J ends, which lost 2 bases and 7 bases, there was a span of 10 bases. Germline V gene sequence: CDR1 SGHKS, CDR2 YYEKEE (reference sequence). The CDR3 is 14 amino acids. TCRdb's table, derived via immunoSEQ multiplex PCR, lists solely in-frame clones and lacks some. The repertoire holds 20,000 to 25,000 clones, with roughly four fifths as singletons.

The sequence was obtained from a human donor who received a COVID-19 vaccine. V gene TRBV5-5 combines with J gene TRBJ1-6; D perhaps matches TRBD1 (5 bases). The source material was CD4+ T cells from PBMCs cultured with HCoV-NL63 spike peptides, sampled before COVID-19 vaccination. The CDR3 loop reads CASSFQGGNSPLHF. Written as DNA, the CDR3 is TGTGCCAGCAGCTTTCAGGGCGGAAATTCACCCCTCCACTTT.